This is a list of T cell receptor beta chains from one sample in a study of cytomegalovirus exposure and HLA in healthy donors. Only in-frame clones appear in the TCRdb table, and some are missing; sequencing was by immunoSEQ multiplex PCR. The repertoire holds 250,000 to 350,000 clones, with approximately 90% as singletons. Sequencing input: PBMCs. These receptors all come from a man in his forties or fifties in good health and CMV-seropositive. Both conserved end residues are part of each CDR3. D genes are given only for firm matches. The size field is filled for only some rows; it gives once, few, many or a size class.

V gene: TRBV10-1; D gene: TRBD2; J gene: TRBJ2-4; clone size: NA; CDR3 protein: CASSESGGREKGNIQYF; CDR3 DNA: TGCGCCAGCAGTGAGTCGGGTGGGCGGGAGAAGGGAAACATTCAGTACTTC
V gene: TRBV5-1; D gene: TRBD2; J gene: TRBJ2-7; clone size: NA; CDR3 protein: CASSLEWLAGGHEQYF; CDR3 DNA: TGCGCCAGCAGCTTGGAATGGCTAGCGGGAGGGCACGAGCAGTACTTC
V gene: TRBV7-9; D gene: TRBD2; J gene: TRBJ2-7; clone size: NA; CDR3 protein: CASEITGLAGLGTYEQYF; CDR3 DNA: TGTGCCAGCGAAATTACGGGACTAGCGGGACTAGGTACCTACGAGCAGTACTTC
V gene: TRBV7-8; D gene: TRBD2; J gene: TRBJ2-7; clone size: NA; CDR3 protein: CASSLGGRALEQYF; CDR3 DNA: TGTGCCAGCAGCTTAGGCGGGAGGGCCCTCGAGCAGTACTTC
V gene: TRBV4-1; D gene: TRBD1; J gene: TRBJ1-5; clone size: few; CDR3 protein: CASSQLPTGYQPQHF; CDR3 DNA: TGCGCCAGCAGCCAACTACCGACAGGGTACCAGCCCCAGCATTTT
V gene: TRBV4-1; D gene: TRBD1; J gene: TRBJ2-7; clone size: NA; CDR3 protein: CASSLDRGSYEQYF; CDR3 DNA: TGCGCCAGCAGCCTTGACAGGGGCAGCTACGAGCAGTACTTC
V gene: TRBV5-3; D gene: NA; J gene: TRBJ2-1; clone size: few; CDR3 protein: CARSWTSYNEQFF; CDR3 DNA: TGTGCCAGAAGCTGGACTTCTTACAATGAGCAGTTCTTC
V gene: TRBV14; D gene: TRBD1; J gene: TRBJ1-1; clone size: NA; CDR3 protein: CASSHRGQGLAEAFF; CDR3 DNA: TGTGCCAGCAGCCACAGAGGACAGGGGCTCGCTGAAGCTTTCTTT
V gene: TRBV11-2; D gene: TRBD1; J gene: TRBJ1-4; clone size: NA; CDR3 protein: CASSLVGRGLSTTNEKLFF; CDR3 DNA: TGTGCCAGCAGCTTAGTCGGCAGGGGGCTGTCGACAACTAATGAAAAACTGTTTTTT
V gene: TRBV6-5; D gene: NA; J gene: TRBJ1-3; clone size: NA; CDR3 protein: CASRPDSSGNTIYF; CDR3 DNA: TGTGCCAGCAGACCCGACAGCTCTGGAAACACCATATATTTT
V gene: TRBV19; D gene: NA; J gene: TRBJ1-2; clone size: NA; CDR3 protein: CASIQTPNYGYTF; CDR3 DNA: TGTGCCAGTATCCAAACACCTAACTATGGCTACACCTTC
V gene: TRBV5-4; D gene: TRBD1; J gene: TRBJ1-5; clone size: NA; CDR3 protein: CASSATGFSNQPQHF; CDR3 DNA: TGTGCCAGCAGCGCGACAGGGTTCAGCAATCAGCCCCAGCATTTT
V gene: TRBV27; D gene: TRBD2; J gene: TRBJ2-5; clone size: NA; CDR3 protein: CASSFPGLAAIQETQYF; CDR3 DNA: TGTGCCAGCAGTTTTCCCGGACTAGCGGCGATTCAAGAGACCCAGTACTTC
V gene: TRBV28; D gene: TRBD1; J gene: TRBJ1-3; clone size: NA; CDR3 protein: CASSAGGSGGNTIYF; CDR3 DNA: TGTGCCAGCAGTGCAGGGGGTTCTGGTGGAAACACCATATATTTT
V gene: TRBV5-1; D gene: TRBD2; J gene: TRBJ2-1; clone size: NA; CDR3 protein: CASSSGGSSPGHEQFF; CDR3 DNA: TGCGCCAGCAGCTCCGGGGGGTCTAGCCCGGGCCATGAGCAGTTCTTC